This note documents a single TCR beta chain sequence. This CDR3 region has 12 residues. The germline V and J ends were trimmed by 5 bases and 6 bases, with 9 bases remaining between them. One entry per CDR3 protein, called by TCRdb with MiXCR from the 5' RACE reads. Of about 48,000 distinct CDR3 sequences in the sample, approximately 19% were seen once. This specimen belongs to a study of chronic HIV infection and antiretroviral therapy. Sample: peripheral blood. V and J are TRBV12-3 or TRBV12-4 and TRBJ2-3; D is unresolved. This TCR came from an adult who had HIV and had not received antiretroviral therapy, or was an uninfected healthy control (not recorded which). The CDR3 here is CASSLKGDTQYF. CDR3 DNA: TGTGCCAGCAGTCTTAAAGGGGATACGCAGTATTTT.